This T cell receptor (beta chain) appears in the sequencing data of a study of blood T cell repertoires in COVID-19. Method: immunoSEQ multiplex PCR; TCRdb's copy keeps in-frame clones and lacks some. The sample lists over 250,000 clones; 80% to 90% were seen once. With 0 bases removed from V and 6 bases from J, the gap between germline ends came to 9 bases. The length of the CDR3 is 14 residues. Germline CDR1 MNHEY, CDR2 SVGAGI. The receptor was derived from a woman aged 70-85 years with acute or convalescent COVID-19. Sequenced sample: peripheral blood. The J gene is TRBJ2-4, the V gene TRBV6-5; D is uncertain. CDR3 sequence: CASSYSILPNIQYF. The CDR3 region has the DNA TGTGCCAGCAGTTACTCTATCCTTCCAAACATTCAGTACTTC.